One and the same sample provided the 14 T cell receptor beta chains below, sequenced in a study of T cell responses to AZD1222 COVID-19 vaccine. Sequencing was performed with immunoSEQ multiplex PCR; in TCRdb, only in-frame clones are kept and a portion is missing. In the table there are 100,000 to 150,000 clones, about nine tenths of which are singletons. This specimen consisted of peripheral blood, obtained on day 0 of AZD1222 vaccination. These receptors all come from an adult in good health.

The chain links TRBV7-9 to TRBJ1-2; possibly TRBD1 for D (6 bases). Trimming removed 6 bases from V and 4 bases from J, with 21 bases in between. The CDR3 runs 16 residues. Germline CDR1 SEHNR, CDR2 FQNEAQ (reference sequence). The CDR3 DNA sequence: TGTGCCAGCAGTTCCGGGGCCTGGGGGCGAGCCTATGGCTACACCTTC. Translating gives CASSSGAWGRAYGYTF.

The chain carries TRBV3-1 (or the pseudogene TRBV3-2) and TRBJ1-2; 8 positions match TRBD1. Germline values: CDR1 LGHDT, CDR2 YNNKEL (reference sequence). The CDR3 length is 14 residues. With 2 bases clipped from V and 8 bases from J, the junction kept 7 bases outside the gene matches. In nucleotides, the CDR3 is TGTGCCAGCAGCCAACACAGGGGGGAATCGGGCTACACCTTC. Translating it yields CASSQHRGESGYTF.

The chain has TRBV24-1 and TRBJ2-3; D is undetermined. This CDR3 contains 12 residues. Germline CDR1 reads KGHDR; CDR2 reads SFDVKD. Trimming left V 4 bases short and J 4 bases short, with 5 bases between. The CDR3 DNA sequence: TGTGCCACCAGTGACCTCGCAGATACGCAGTATTTT. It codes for CATSDLADTQYF.

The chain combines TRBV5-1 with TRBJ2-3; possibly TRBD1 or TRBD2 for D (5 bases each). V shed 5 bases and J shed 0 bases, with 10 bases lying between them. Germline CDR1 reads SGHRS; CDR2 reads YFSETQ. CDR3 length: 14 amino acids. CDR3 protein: CASRGVLSTDTQYF. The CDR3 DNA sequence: TGCGCCAGCAGGGGGGTTCTTAGCACAGATACGCAGTATTTT.

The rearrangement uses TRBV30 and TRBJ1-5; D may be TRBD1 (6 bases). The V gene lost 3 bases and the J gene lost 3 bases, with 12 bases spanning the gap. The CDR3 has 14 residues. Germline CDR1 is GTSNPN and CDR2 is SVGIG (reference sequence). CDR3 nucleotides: TGTGCCTGGAGGGATACAGGGACCAATCAGCCCCAGCATTTT. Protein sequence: CAWRDTGTNQPQHF.

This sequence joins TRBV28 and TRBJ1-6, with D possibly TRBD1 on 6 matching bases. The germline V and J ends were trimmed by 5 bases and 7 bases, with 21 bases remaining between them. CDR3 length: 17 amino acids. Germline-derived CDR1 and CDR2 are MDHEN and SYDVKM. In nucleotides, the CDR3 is TGTGCCAGCAGTCCCCCATCAGCCCAAGGGGGGAATTCACCCCTCCACTTT. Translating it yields CASSPPSAQGGNSPLHF.

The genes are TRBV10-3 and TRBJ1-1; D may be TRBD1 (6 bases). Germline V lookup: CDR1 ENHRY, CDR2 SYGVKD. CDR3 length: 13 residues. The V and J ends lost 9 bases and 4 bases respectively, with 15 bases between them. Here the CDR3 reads CAISQGSGTEAFF. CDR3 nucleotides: TGTGCCATTTCCCAGGGGTCCGGCACTGAAGCTTTCTTT.

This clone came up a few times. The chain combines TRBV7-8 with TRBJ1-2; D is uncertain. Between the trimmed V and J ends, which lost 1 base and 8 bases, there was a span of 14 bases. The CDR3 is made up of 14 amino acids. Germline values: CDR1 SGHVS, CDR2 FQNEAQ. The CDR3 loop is CASSLGGSPWGYTF. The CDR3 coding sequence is TGTGCCAGCAGCTTAGGAGGGAGCCCCTGGGGCTACACCTTC.

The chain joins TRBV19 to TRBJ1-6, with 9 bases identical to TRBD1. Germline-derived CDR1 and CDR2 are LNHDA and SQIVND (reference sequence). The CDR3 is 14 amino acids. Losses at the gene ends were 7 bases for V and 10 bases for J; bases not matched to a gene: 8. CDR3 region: CASTRTGEGSPLHF. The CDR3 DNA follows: TGTGCCAGTACCAGGACAGGGGAAGGCTCACCCCTCCACTTT.

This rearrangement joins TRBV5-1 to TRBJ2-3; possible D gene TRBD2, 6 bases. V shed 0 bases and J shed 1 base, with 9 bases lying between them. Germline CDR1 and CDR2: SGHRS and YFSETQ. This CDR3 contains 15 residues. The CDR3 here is CASSLAPGGTDTQYF. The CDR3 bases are TGCGCCAGCAGCTTGGCCCCGGGGGGCACAGATACGCAGTATTTT.

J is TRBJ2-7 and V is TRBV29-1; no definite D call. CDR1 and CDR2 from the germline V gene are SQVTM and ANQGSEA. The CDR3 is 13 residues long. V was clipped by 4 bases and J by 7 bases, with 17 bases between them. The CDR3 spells CSVVLGRAREQYF. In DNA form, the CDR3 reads TGCAGCGTTGTGTTAGGTAGGGCTAGGGAGCAGTACTTC.

The CDR3 reads CASSLFDTEAFF. The CDR3 DNA sequence: TGTGCCAGCAGTTTATTTGACACTGAAGCTTTCTTT. The chain joins TRBV28 to TRBJ1-1; D not certain. This CDR3 region has 12 residues. Per germline, CDR1 MDHEN and CDR2 SYDVKM. V lost 1 base and J 3 bases, leaving 3 bases between the germline ends.

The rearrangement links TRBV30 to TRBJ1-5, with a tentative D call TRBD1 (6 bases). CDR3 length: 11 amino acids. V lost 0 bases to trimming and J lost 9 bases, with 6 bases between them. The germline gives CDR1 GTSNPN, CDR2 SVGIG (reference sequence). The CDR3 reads CAWSVGGPQHF. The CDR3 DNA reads TGTGCCTGGAGTGTAGGGGGGCCCCAGCATTTT.

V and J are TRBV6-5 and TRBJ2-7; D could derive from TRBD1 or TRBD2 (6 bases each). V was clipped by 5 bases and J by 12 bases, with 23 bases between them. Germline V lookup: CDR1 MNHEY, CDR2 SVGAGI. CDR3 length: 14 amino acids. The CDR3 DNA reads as TGTGCCAGCAGTCCCCTCCTGGACAGCAAGCGGGCGTACTTC. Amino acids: CASSPLLDSKRAYF.